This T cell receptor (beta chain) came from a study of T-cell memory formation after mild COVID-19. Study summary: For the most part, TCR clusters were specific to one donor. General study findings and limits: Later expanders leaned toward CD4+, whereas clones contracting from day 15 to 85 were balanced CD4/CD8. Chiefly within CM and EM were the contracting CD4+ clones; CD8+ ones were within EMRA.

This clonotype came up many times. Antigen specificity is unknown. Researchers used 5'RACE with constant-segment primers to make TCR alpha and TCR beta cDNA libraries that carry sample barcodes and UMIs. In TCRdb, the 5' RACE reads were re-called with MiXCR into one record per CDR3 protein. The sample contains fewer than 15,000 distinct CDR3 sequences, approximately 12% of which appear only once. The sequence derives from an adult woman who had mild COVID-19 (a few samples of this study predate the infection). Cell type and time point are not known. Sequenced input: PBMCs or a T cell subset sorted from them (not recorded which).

The CDR3 nucleotides are TGTGCCAGCAGCCCCGGGACTAGCACAGATACGCAGTATTTT. Translated: CASSPGTSTDTQYF. The gene calls are TRBV7-7 and TRBJ2-3; possible D gene TRBD2, 6 bases. Germline-derived CDR1 and CDR2 are SSHAT and FNYEAQ (reference sequence). With 5 bases removed from V and 0 bases from J, the gap between germline ends came to 9 bases. The CDR3 length is 14 residues.